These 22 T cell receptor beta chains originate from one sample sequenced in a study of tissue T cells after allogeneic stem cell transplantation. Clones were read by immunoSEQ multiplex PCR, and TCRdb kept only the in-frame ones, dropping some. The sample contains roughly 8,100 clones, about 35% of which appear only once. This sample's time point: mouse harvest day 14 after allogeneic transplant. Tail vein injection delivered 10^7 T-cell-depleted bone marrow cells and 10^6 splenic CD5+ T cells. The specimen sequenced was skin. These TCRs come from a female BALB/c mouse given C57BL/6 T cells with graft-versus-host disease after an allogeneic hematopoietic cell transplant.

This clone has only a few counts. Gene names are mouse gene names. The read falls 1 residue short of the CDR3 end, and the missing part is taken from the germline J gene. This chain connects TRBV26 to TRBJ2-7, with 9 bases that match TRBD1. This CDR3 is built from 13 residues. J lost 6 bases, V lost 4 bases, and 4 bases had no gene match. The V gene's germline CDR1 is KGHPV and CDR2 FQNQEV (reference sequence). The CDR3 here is CASSRDRDGEQYF. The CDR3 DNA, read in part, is TGTGCCAGCAGTCGGGACAGGGATGGTGAACAGTAC.

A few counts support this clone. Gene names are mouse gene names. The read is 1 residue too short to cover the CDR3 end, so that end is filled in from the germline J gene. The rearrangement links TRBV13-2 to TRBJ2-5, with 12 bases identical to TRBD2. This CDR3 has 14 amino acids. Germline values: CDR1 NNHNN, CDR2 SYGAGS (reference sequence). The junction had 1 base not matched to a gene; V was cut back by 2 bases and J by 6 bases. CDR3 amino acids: CASGEGTGGDTQYF. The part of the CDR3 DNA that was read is TGTGCCAGCGGTGAAGGGACTGGGGGGGACACCCAGTAC.

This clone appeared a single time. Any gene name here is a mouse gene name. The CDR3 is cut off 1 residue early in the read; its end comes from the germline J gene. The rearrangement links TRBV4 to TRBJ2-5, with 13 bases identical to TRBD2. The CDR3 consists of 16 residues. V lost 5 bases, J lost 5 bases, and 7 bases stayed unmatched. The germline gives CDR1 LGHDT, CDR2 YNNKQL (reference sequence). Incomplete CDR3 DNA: TGTGCCAGCAGCCCGGACTGGGGGGGCGCAGGAGACACCCAGTAC. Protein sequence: CASSPDWGGAGDTQY. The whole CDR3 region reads CASSPDWGGAGDTQYF. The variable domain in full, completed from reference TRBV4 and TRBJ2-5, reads ETAVFQTPNYHVTQVGNEVSFNCKQTLGHDTMYWYKQDSKKLLKIMFSYNNKQLIVNETVPRRFSPQSSDKAHLNLRIKSVEPEDSAVYLCASSPDWGGAGDTQYFGPGTRLLVL.

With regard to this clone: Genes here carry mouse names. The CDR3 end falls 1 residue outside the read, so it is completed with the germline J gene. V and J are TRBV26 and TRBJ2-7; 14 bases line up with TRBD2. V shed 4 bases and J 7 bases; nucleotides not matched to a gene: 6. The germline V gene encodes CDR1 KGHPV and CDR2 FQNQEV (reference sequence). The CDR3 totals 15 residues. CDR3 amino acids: CASSHRDWGGREQYF. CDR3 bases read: TGTGCCAGCAGTCACCGGGACTGGGGGGGCCGAGAACAGTAC.

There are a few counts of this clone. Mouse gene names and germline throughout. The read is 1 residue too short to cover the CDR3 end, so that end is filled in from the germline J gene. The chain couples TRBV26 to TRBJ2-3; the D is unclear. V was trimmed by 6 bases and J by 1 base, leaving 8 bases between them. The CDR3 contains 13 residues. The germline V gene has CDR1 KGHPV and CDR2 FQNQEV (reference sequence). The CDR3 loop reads CASSLRGAETLYF. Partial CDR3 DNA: TGTGCCAGCAGCCTGAGGGGTGCAGAAACGCTGTAT.

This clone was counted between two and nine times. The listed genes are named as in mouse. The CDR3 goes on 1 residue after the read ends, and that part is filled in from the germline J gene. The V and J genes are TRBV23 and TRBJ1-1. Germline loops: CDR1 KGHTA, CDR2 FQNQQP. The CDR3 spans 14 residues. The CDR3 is CSSSQSWGNTEVFF. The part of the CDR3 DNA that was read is TGCTCCAGCAGTCAATCCTGGGGCAACACAGAAGTCTTC.

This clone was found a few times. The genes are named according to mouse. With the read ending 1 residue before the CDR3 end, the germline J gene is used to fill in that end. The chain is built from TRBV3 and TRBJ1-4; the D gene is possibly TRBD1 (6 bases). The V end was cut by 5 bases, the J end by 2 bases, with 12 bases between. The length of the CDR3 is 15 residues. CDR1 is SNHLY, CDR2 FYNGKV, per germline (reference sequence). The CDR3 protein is CASSAPGHSNERLFF. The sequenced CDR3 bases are TGTGCCAGCAGCGCTCCGGGACACTCCAACGAAAGATTATTT.

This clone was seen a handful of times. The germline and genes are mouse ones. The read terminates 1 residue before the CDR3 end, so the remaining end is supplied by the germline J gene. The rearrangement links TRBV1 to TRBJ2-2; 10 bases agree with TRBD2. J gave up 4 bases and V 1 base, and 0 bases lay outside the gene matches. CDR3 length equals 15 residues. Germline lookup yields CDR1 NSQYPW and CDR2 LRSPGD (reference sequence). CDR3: CTCSAAGGATGQLYF. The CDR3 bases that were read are TGCACCTGCAGTGCAGCTGGGGGGGCCACCGGGCAGCTCTAC.

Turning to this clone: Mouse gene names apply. The CDR3 loop reads CASSSRGRAETLYF. The CDR3 DNA, read in part, is TGTGCCAGCAGCTCCAGGGGGCGCGCAGAAACGCTGTAT. The chain uses TRBV3 and TRBJ2-3; 8 positions agree with TRBD1. Sequencing ends 1 residue short of the CDR3 end; the germline J gene provides the rest. Looked up from germline, CDR1 is SNHLY and CDR2 is FYNGKV (reference sequence). V was pared by 4 bases and J by 3 bases, with 3 bases of the junction left unmatched. The CDR3 totals 14 residues.

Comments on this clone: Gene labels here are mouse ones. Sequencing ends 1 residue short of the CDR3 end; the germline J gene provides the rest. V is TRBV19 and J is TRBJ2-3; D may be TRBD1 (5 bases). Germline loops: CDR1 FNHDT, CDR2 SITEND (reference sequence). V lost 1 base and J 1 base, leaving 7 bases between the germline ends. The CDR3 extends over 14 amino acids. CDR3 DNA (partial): TGTGCCAGCAGTATACAGGGTGGTGCAGAAACGCTGTAT. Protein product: CASSIQGGAETLY. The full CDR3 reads CASSIQGGAETLYF.

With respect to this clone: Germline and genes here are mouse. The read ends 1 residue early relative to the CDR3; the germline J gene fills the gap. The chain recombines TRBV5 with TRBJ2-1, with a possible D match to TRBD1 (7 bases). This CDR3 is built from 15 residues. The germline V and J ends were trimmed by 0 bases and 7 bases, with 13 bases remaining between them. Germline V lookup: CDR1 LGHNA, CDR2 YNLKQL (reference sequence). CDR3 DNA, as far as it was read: TGTGCCAGCAGCCAAGATGAGAGGGGGCTGGCTGAGCAGTTC. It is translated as CASSQDERGLAEQF. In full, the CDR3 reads CASSQDERGLAEQFF.

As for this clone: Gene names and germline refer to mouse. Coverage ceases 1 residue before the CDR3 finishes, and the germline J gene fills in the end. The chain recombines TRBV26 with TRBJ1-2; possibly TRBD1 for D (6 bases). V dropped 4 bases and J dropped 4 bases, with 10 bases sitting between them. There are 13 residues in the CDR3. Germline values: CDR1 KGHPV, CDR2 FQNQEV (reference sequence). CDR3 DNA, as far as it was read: TGTGCCAGCAGTCCACAGGGTTCCTCCGACTACACC. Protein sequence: CASSPQGSSDYT. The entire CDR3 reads CASSPQGSSDYTF.

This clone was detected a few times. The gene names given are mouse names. CDR3: CASNRDRNAEQFF. The CDR3 bases that were read are TGTGCCAGCAACCGGGACAGGAATGCTGAGCAGTTC. J is TRBJ2-1 and V is TRBV13-3; 8 bases fit TRBD1. The read ends 1 residue before the CDR3 terminus; that terminus is restored from the germline J gene. Germline V gene data show CDR1 as NNHDY and CDR2 as SYVADS. This CDR3 has 13 residues. Unmatched junction bases numbered 4, after V lost 6 bases and J lost 5 bases.

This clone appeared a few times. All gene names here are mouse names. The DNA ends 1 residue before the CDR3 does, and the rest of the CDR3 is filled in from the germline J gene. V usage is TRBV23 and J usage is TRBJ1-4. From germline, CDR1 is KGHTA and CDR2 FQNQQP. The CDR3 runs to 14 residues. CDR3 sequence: CSSSQRGPNERLFF. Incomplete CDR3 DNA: TGCTCCAGCAGTCAACGGGGGCCCAACGAAAGATTATTT. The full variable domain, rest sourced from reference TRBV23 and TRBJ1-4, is DAAVTQKPRYLIKMKGQEAEMKCIPEKGHTAVFWYQQKQSKELKFLIYFQNQQPLDQIDMVKERFSAVCPSSSLCSLGIRTCEAEDSALYLCSSSQRGPNERLFFGHGTKLSVL.

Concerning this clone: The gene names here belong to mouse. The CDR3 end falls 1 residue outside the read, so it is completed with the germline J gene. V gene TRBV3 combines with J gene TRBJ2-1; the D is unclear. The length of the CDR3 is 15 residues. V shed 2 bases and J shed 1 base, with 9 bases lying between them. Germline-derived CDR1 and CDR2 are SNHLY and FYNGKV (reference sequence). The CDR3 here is CASSLRLANYAEQFF. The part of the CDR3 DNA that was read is TGTGCCAGCAGCTTAAGGCTGGCCAACTATGCTGAGCAGTTC.

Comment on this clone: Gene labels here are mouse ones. The CDR3 spells CASRATATYNSPLYF. CDR3 DNA, as far as it was read: TGTGCCAGCAGAGCGACAGCTACCTATAATTCGCCCCTCTAC. The gene calls are TRBV26 and TRBJ1-6; D possibly corresponds to TRBD1 (5 bases). The read terminates 1 residue ahead of where the CDR3 ends, so the germline J gene completes it. TRBJ1-6 is annotated as an ORF whose role is uncertain. The V and J ends lost 6 bases and 2 bases respectively, with 11 bases between them. The CDR3 length is 15 residues. In germline, CDR1 is KGHPV, CDR2 FQNQEV (reference sequence).

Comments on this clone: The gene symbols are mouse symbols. The CDR3 spells CASSRDAVYEQYF. The CDR3 DNA, read in part, is TGTGCCAGCTCCCGGGACGCAGTCTATGAACAGTAC. The rearrangement joins TRBV12-2 to TRBJ2-7; D is possibly TRBD1 or TRBD2 (5 bases each). The read ends 1 residue early relative to the CDR3; the germline J gene fills the gap. The CDR3 consists of 13 residues. V gave up 4 bases and J gave up 3 bases, with 12 bases separating them. Germline CDR1 reads SGHLS; CDR2 reads HYDKME.

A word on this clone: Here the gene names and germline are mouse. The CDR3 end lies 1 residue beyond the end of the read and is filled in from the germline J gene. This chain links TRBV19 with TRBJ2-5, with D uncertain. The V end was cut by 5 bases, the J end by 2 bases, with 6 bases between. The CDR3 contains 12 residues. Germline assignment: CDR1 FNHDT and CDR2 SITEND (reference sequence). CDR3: CASSPRQDTQYF. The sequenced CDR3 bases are TGTGCCAGCAGCCCCCGCCAAGACACCCAGTAC.

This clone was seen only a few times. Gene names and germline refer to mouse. The CDR3 bases that were read are TGTGCCAGCAACCAGGGGAGGAGCTCCTATGAACAGTAC. This gives the protein CASNQGRSSYEQY. In full, the CDR3 reads CASNQGRSSYEQYF. The chain uses TRBV26 and TRBJ2-7; tentative D call: TRBD1 (6 bases). Sequencing ends 1 residue short of the CDR3 end; the germline J gene provides the rest. The CDR3 loop spans 14 amino acids. Germline assignment: CDR1 KGHPV and CDR2 FQNQEV (reference sequence). V was clipped by 7 bases and J by 0 bases, with 13 bases between them.

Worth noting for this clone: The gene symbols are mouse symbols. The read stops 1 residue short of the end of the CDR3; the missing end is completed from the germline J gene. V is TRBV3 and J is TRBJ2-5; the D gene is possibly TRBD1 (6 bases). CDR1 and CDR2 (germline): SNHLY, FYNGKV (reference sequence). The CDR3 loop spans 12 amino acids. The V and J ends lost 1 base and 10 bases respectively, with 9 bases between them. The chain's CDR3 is CASSLGPGAQYF. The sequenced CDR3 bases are TGTGCCAGCAGCTTAGGCCCAGGGGCCCAGTAC.

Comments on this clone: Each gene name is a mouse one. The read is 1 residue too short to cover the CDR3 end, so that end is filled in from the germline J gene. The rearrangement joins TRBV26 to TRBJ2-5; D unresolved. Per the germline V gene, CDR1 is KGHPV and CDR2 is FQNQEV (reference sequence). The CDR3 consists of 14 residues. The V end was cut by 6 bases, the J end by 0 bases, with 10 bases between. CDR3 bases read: TGTGCCAGCAGAGGCCTATTTAACCAAGACACCCAGTAC. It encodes CASRGLFNQDTQY. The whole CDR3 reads CASRGLFNQDTQYF.

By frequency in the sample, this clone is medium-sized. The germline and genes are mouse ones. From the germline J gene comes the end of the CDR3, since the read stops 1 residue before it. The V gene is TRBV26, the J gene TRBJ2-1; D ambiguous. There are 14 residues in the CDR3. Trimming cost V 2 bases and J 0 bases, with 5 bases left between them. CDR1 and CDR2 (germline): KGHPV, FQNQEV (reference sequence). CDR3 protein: CASSLVNNYAEQFF. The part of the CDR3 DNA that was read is TGTGCCAGCAGTCTGGTCAATAACTATGCTGAGCAGTTC.